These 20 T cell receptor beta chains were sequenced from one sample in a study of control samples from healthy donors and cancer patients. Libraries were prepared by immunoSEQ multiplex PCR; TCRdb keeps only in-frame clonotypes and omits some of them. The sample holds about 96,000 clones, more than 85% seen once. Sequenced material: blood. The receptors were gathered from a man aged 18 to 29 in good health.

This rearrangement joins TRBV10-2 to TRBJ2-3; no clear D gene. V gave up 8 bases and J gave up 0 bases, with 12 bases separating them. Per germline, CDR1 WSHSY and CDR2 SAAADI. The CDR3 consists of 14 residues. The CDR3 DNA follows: TGCGCCAGCGCCTCTCTTGCTAGCACAGATACGCAGTATTTT. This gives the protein CASASLASTDTQYF.

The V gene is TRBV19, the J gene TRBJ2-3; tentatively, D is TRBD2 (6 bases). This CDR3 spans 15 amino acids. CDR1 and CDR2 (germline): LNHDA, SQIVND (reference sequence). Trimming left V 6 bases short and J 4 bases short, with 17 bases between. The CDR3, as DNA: TGTGCCAGTAGGGATCGGGACTCAACCCCAGATACGCAGTATTTT. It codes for CASRDRDSTPDTQYF.

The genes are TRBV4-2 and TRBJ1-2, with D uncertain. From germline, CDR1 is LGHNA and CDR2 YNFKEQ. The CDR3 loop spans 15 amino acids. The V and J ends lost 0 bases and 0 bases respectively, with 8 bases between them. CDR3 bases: TGTGCCAGCAGCCAAGAAGCCATAACTAACTATGGCTACACCTTC. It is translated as CASSQEAITNYGYTF.

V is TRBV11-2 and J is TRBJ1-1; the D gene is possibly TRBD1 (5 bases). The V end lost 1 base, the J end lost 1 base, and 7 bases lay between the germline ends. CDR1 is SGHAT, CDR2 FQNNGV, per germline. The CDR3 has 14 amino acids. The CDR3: CASSLVRGNTEAFF. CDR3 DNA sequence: TGTGCCAGCAGCTTAGTAAGGGGGAACACTGAAGCTTTCTTT.

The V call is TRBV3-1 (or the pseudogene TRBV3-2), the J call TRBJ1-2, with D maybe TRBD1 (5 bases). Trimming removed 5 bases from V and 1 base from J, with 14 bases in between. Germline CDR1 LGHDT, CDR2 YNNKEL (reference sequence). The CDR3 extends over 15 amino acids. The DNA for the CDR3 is TGTGCCAGCAGCTTAACTGTGGGGGATAACTATGGCTACACCTTC. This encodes CASSLTVGDNYGYTF.

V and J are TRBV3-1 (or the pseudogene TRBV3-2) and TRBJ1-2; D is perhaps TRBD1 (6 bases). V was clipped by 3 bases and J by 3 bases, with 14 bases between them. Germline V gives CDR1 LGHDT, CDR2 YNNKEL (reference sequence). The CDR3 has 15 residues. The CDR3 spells CASSHDQGIDYGYTF. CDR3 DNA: TGTGCCAGCAGCCATGACCAGGGGATCGACTATGGCTACACCTTC.

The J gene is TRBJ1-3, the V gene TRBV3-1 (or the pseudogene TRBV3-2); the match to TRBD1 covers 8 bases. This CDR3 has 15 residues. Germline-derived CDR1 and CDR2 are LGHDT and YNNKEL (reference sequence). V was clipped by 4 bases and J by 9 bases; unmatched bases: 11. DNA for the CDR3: TGTGCCAGCAGCCGAATGACAGGGGCCGAATCCACCATATATTTT. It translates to CASSRMTGAESTIYF.

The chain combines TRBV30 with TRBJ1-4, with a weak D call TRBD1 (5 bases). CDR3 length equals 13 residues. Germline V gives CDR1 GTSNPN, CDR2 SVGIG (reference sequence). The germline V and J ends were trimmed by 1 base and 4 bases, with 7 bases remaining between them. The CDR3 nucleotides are TGTGCCTGGAGTGAGGGGCTTAATGAAAAACTGTTTTTT. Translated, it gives CAWSEGLNEKLFF. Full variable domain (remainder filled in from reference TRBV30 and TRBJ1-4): SQTIHQWPATLVQPVGSPLSLECTVEGTSNPNLYWYRQAAGRGLQLLFYSVGIGQISSEVPQNLSASRPQDRQFILSSKKLLLSDSGFYLCAWSEGLNEKLFFGSGTQLSVL.

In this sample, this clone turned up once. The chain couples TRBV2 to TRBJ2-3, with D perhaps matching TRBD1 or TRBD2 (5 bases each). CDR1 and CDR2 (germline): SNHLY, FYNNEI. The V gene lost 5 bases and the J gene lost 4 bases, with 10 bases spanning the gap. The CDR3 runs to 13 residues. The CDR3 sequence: CASSPGTADTQYF. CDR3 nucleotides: TGTGCCAGCAGTCCAGGGACGGCAGATACGCAGTATTTT. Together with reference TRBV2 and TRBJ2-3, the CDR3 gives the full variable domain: EPEVTQTPSHQVTQMGQEVILRCVPISNHLYFYWYRQILGQKVEFLVSFYNNEISEKSEIFDDQFSVERPDGSNFTLKIRSTKLEDSAMYFCASSPGTADTQYFGPGTRLTVL.

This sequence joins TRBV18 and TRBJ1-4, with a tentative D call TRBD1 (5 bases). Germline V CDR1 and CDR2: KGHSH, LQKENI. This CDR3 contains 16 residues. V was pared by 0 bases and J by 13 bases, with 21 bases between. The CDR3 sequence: CASSPPSQPLLGGLFF. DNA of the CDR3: TGTGCCAGCTCACCACCCTCCCAGCCCTTATTGGGGGGACTGTTTTTT.

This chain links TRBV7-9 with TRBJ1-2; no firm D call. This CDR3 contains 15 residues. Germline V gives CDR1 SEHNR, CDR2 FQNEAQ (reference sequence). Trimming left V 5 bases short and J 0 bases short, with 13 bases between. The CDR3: CASSPVLVANYGYTF. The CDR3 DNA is TGTGCCAGCAGCCCGGTTTTGGTAGCTAACTATGGCTACACCTTC.

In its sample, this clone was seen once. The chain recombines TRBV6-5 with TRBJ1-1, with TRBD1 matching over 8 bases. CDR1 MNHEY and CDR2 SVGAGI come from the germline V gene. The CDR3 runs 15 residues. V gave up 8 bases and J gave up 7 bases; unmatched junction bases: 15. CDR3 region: CASSRRTGIPLEAFF. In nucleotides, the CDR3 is TGTGCCAGCTCTCGCCGGACAGGGATACCCCTTGAAGCTTTCTTT.

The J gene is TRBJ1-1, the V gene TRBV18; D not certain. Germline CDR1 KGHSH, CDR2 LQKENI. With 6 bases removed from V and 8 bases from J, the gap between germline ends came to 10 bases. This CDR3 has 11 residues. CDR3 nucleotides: TGTGCCAGCTCCCTCGGGCTAGAAGCTTTCTTT. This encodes CASSLGLEAFF.

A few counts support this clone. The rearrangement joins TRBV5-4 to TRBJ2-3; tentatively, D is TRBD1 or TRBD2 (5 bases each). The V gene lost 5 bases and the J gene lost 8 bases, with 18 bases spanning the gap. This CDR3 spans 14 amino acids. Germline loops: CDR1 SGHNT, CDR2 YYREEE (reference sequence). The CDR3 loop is CASRIGLGPGTQYF. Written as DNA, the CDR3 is TGTGCCAGCAGGATAGGACTGGGGCCGGGTACGCAGTATTTT.

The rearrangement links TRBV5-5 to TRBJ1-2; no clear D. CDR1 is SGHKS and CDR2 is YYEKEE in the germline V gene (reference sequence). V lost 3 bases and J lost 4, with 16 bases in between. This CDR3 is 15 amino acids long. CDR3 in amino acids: CASSSPESLVYGYTF. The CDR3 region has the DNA TGTGCCAGCAGCTCCCCAGAGAGTTTGGTCTATGGCTACACCTTC.

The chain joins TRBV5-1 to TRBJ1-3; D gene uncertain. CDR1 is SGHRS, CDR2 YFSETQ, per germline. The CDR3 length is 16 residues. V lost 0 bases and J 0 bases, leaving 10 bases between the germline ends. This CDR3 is CASSLEPGSSGNTIYF. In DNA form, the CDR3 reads TGCGCCAGCAGCTTGGAACCGGGTAGCTCTGGAAACACCATATATTTT.

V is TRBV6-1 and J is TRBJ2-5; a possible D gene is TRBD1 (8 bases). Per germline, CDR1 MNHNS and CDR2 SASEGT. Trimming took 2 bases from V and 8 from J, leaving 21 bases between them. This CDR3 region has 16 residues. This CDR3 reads CASSESLQGEGATQYF. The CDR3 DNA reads TGTGCCAGCAGTGAAAGTTTACAGGGGGAGGGTGCCACCCAGTACTTC.

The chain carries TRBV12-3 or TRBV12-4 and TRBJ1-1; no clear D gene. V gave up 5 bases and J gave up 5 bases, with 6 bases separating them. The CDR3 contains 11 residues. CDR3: CASSTRTEAFF. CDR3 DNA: TGTGCCAGCAGTACGAGAACTGAAGCTTTCTTT.

CDR3 bases: TGTGCCAGCAGCTCCCTACTAGCGGGAGGGCCCTACGAGCAGTACTTC. Translation gives CASSSLLAGGPYEQYF. The rearrangement uses TRBV13 and TRBJ2-7; 13 nucleotides align to TRBD2. Germline CDR1 PRHDT, CDR2 FYEKMQ (reference sequence). The CDR3 extends over 16 amino acids. Trimming cost V 4 bases and J 2 bases; bases outside gene matches: 5.

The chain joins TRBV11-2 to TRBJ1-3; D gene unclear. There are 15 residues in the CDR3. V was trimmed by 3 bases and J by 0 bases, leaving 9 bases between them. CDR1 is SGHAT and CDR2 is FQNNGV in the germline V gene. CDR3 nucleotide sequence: TGTGCCAGCAGCTTCCGCTATAGCTCTGGAAACACCATATATTTT. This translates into CASSFRYSSGNTIYF. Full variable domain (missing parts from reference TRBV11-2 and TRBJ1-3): EAGVAQSPRYKIIEKRQSVAFWCNPISGHATLYWYQQILGQGPKLLIQFQNNGVVDDSQLPKDRFSAERLKGVDSTLKIQPAKLEDSAVYLCASSFRYSSGNTIYFGEGSWLTVV.